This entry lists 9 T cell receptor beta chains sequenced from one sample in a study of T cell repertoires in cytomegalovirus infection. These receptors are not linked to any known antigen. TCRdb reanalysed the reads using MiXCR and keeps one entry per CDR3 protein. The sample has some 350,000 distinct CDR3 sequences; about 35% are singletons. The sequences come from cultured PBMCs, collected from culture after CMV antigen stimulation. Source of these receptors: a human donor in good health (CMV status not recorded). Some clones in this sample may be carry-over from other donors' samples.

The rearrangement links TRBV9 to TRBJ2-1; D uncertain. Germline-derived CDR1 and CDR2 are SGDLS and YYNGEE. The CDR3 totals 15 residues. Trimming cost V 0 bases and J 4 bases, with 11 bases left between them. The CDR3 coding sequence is TGTGCCAGCAGCGTAGTACCCTCAGCTTACAATGAGCAGTTCTTC. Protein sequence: CASSVVPSAYNEQFF.

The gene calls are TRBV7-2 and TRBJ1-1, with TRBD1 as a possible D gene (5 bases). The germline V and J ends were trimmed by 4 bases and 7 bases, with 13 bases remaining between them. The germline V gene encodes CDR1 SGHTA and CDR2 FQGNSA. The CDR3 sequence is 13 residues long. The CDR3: CASSSQGSVEAFF. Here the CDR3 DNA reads TGTGCCAGCAGCTCCCAGGGTTCGGTTGAAGCTTTCTTT.

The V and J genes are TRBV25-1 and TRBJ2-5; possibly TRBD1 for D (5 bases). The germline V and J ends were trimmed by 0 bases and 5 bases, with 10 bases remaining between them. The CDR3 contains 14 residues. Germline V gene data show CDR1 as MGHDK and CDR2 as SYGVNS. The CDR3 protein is CASSEYRQGETQYF. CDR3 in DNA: TGTGCCAGCAGTGAATATCGCCAGGGTGAGACCCAGTACTTC.

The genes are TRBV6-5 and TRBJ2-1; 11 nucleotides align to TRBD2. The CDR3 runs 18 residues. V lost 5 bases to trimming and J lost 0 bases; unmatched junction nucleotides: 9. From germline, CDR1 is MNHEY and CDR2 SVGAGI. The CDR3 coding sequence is TGTGCCAGCAGTCGCCCCCGACTAGCGGGGAGCTCCTACAATGAGCAGTTCTTC. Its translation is CASSRPRLAGSSYNEQFF.

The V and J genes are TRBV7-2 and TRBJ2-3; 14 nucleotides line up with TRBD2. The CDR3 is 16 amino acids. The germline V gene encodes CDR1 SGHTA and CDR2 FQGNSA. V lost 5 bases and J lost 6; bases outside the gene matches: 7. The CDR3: CASSRGGTSGSDTQYF. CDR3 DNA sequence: TGTGCCAGCAGCCGGGGGGGGACTAGCGGGAGTGATACGCAGTATTTT.

Here the CDR3 reads CASSRLSANEQFF. The CDR3 DNA follows: TGTGCCAGCAGCCGACTTAGTGCCAATGAGCAGTTCTTC. The chain has TRBV7-9 and TRBJ2-1, with D uncertain. The CDR3 has 13 residues. The germline CDR1 and CDR2 sequences are SEHNR and FQNEAQ (reference sequence). Trimming removed 5 bases from V and 6 bases from J, with 11 bases in between.

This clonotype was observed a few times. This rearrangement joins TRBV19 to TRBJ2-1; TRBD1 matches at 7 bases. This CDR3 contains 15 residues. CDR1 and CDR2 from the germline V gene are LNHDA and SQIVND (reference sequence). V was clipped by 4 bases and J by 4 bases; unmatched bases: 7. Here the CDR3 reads CASSKTGALYNEQFF. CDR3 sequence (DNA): TGTGCCAGTAGTAAAACAGGGGCCCTTTACAATGAGCAGTTCTTC.

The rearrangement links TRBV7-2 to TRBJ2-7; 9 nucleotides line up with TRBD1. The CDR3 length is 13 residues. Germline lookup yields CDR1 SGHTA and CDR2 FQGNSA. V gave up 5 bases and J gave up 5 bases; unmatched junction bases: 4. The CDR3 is CASSPGQGNEQYF. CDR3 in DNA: TGTGCCAGCAGCCCCGGACAGGGGAACGAGCAGTACTTC.

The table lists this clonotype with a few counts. CDR3 loop: CASSLGEWTSGRFVRNEQFF. DNA for the CDR3: TGTGCCAGCAGCTTAGGGGAGTGGACTAGCGGGAGATTCGTTCGCAATGAGCAGTTCTTC. J is TRBJ2-1 and V is TRBV7-8; 13 nucleotides agree with TRBD2. Trimming took 1 base from V and 6 from J; bases not matched to a gene: 15. This CDR3 spans 20 amino acids. CDR1 is SGHVS and CDR2 is FQNEAQ in the germline V gene.